This T cell receptor beta chain was retrieved from a study of siplizumab effects on memory and regulatory T cells. Note on this clone: No antigen is known for it.

CDR1 SGDLS and CDR2 YYNGEE come from the germline V gene. Trimming at V came to 2 bases and at J to 4 bases, leaving 8 bases not matched to a gene. The CDR3 totals 15 residues. Overall study findings and caveats: No naive or memory phenotype could be assigned to roughly 75-97% of proliferating clones. Reactions containing siplizumab showed mappable alloreactive CD4+ clones averaging 68.8% Treg-derived, versus around 26% in controls.

Profiling relied on immunoSEQ multiplex PCR, and the TCRdb table lists in-frame clones only, not all of them. Of about 52,000 clones detected, about 97% appear once; the ten largest clones hold 0.55% to 0.65%. This sequence was found in a human donor in good health. The chain recombines TRBV9 with TRBJ1-1; 7 nucleotides align to TRBD1. The material sequenced was naive CD4+ T cells sorted from blood. The DNA of the CDR3 is TGTGCCAGCAGCGTGGAAGACAGGGCGAGCACTGAAGCTTTCTTT. This translates into CASSVEDRASTEAFF.